These 8 T cell receptor beta chains originate from one sample sequenced in a study of blood T cell repertoires in COVID-19 (dated by TCRdb to the early 2020s). The library was made by the immunoSEQ multiplex PCR assay. TCRdb's version of the immuneACCESS table is confined to in-frame rearrangements and falls short of the full clone set. An unresolved V gene accounts for under half of the shortfall where checked; the remainder is of unknown origin. Recorded for this sample are about 370,000 clones; approximately 87% of them occurred a single time. The ten biggest clones cover 8.5% to 12% of the sample. Sequenced material: peripheral blood. These receptors all come from a woman between 25 and 40 years old with COVID-19, enrolled during active disease.

This clone came up many times. This chain connects TRBV29-1 to TRBJ2-1, with TRBD2 identical over 10 bases. Germline V CDR1 and CDR2: SQVTM, ANQGSEA. The V gene end was trimmed by 1 base and the J gene end by 6 bases; junction bases not matched to a gene: 12. The CDR3 totals 17 residues. As DNA, the CDR3 is TGCAGCGTTGAAGTCCTAGCACTAGCGGGATTGGGCAATGAGCAGTTCTTC. Encoded protein: CSVEVLALAGLGNEQFF.

The J gene is TRBJ1-2, the V gene TRBV6-5, with 8 nucleotides matching TRBD1. The CDR3 sequence is 15 residues long. Germline values: CDR1 MNHEY, CDR2 SVGAGI. The trim removed 5 bases at V and 8 bases at J, leaving 13 bases unmatched. CDR3: CASSTTGVDLLGYTF. The CDR3 region has the DNA TGTGCCAGCAGTACGACAGGGGTAGATCTCTTAGGCTACACCTTC.

The chain combines TRBV15 with TRBJ1-2; no firm D call. CDR1 and CDR2 from the germline V gene are LNHNV and YYDKDF (reference sequence). This CDR3 is built from 13 residues. V was pared by 0 bases and J by 1 base, with 3 bases between. This CDR3 reads CATSRDGNYGYTF. The DNA for the CDR3 is TGTGCCACCAGCAGAGACGGTAACTATGGCTACACCTTC.

The rearrangement uses TRBV9 and TRBJ2-5; D gene ambiguous. Germline CDR1 SGDLS, CDR2 YYNGEE. CDR3 size: 14 residues. Trimming shortened V by 0 bases and J by 5 bases, and 11 bases separated the two germline ends. The CDR3 DNA follows: TGTGCCAGCAGCGTAGATCCTAGAAGGGAGACCCAGTACTTC. Its protein is CASSVDPRRETQYF.

V gene TRBV13 combines with J gene TRBJ2-3, with D possibly being TRBD2 (5 bases). The V end lost 5 bases, the J end lost 4 bases, and 16 bases lay between the germline ends. From germline, CDR1 is PRHDT and CDR2 FYEKMQ (reference sequence). CDR3 length: 15 amino acids. The CDR3 coding sequence is TGTGCCAGCAGCCCCGTAGGGAGTCCCGCAGATACGCAGTATTTT. The encoded protein is CASSPVGSPADTQYF.

This sequence joins TRBV2 and TRBJ2-1; 11 nucleotides line up with TRBD2. Germline V gene data show CDR1 as SNHLY and CDR2 as FYNNEI. The V segment lost 5 bases and the J segment 3 bases; nucleotides outside the gene matches: 3. The CDR3 consists of 15 residues. CDR3 sequence reads: CASSRTSGLYNEQFF. In DNA form, the CDR3 reads TGTGCCAGCAGTAGGACTAGCGGGCTCTACAATGAGCAGTTCTTC. The complete variable domain, with remaining parts taken from reference TRBV2 and TRBJ2-1, reads EPEVTQTPSHQVTQMGQEVILRCVPISNHLYFYWYRQILGQKVEFLVSFYNNEISEKSEIFDDQFSVERPDGSNFTLKIRSTKLEDSAMYFCASSRTSGLYNEQFFGPGTRLTVL.

The chain links TRBV7-2 to TRBJ1-2, with TRBD1 matching over 8 bases. Germline trimming cut 3 bases from V and 1 base from J; bases unmatched to any gene: 4. The length of the CDR3 is 15 residues. CDR1 and CDR2 (germline): SGHTA, FQGNSA. The CDR3, as DNA: TGTGCCAGCAGCTTCTACAGGGGGAGTAACTATGGCTACACCTTC. As protein: CASSFYRGSNYGYTF. Together with reference TRBV7-2 and TRBJ1-2, the CDR3 gives the full variable domain: GAGVSQSPSNKVTEKGKDVELRCDPISGHTALYWYRQSLGQGLEFLIYFQGNSAPDKSGLPSDRFSAERTGGSVSTLTIQRTQQEDSAVYLCASSFYRGSNYGYTFGSGTRLTVV.

This chain connects TRBV27 to TRBJ2-1; 11 bases map to TRBD2. With V trimmed by 5 bases and J by 0 bases, 6 bases remained unmatched. This CDR3 comprises 17 residues. Germline values: CDR1 MNHEY, CDR2 SMNVEV (reference sequence). The CDR3 loop is CASSHGLAGSSYNEQFF. CDR3 coding DNA: TGTGCCAGCAGTCACGGACTAGCGGGTAGCTCCTACAATGAGCAGTTCTTC.